A single sample gave rise to the 30 T cell receptor beta chains below, sequenced in a study of molecular identifiers for immune sequencing clone quantification. In TCRdb, the PCR reads were re-called with MiXCR into one record per CDR3 protein. The sample records approximately 670,000 distinct CDR3 sequences, about 20% being singletons. The sample taken for sequencing was naive CD8+ T cells from blood, with Jurkat cell RNA spiked in. The subset is: FACS-sorted CD8+CD4-CCR7+CD45RA+ naive T cells. The receptors derive from a human donor in good health. Some libraries in this study had Jurkat cell RNA spiked in.

This clonotype occurred many times. The chain uses TRBV7-9 and TRBJ2-3, with 7 positions matching TRBD1. The CDR3 contains 17 residues. The ends lost 2 bases at V and 4 bases at J; junction bases unmatched: 12. Germline V gene lookup returns CDR1 SEHNR and CDR2 FQNEAQ (reference sequence). The CDR3 DNA sequence: TGTGCCAGCAGCTTATGGCTGGTGACAGGGCCAGCAGATACGCAGTATTTT. It codes for CASSLWLVTGPADTQYF.

This clonotype was recorded a few times. A much larger clone differs from this one at a single base, so this may be a read error. The chain carries TRBV28 and TRBJ1-5; 10 nucleotides agree with TRBD1. V was pared by 5 bases and J by 3 bases, with 7 bases of the junction left unmatched. Germline assignment: CDR1 MDHEN and CDR2 SYDVKM. This CDR3 spans 16 amino acids. The chain's CDR3 is CASSPRDRGDNQPQHF. CDR3 coding DNA: TGTGCCAGCAGTCCTCGGGACAGGGGAGACAATCAGCCCCAGCATTTT.

Turning to this clonotype: A much larger clone sits a single nucleotide away, making a read error possible. This chain uses TRBV7-9 with TRBJ1-2; 8 bases are a match to TRBD1. The V segment lost 5 bases and the J segment 8 bases; nucleotides outside the gene matches: 13. CDR1 and CDR2 from the germline V gene are SEHNR and FQNEAQ (reference sequence). The CDR3 has 15 amino acids. The CDR3 DNA reads as TGTGCCAGCAGCCAGGGACAGGATCGTGCGGGAGGCTACACCTTC. Translating it yields CASSQGQDRAGGYTF. The full variable domain, in which reference TRBV7-9 and TRBJ1-2 provide the parts outside the CDR3, is DTGVSQNPRHKITKRGQNVTFRCDPISEHNRLYWYRQTLGQGPEFLTYFQNEAQLEKSRLLSDRFSAERPKGSFSTLEIQRTEQGDSAMYLCASSQGQDRAGGYTFGSGTRLTVV.

This clonotype was observed a few times. The chain combines TRBV7-9 with TRBJ2-1, with 13 bases lining up with TRBD2. V gave up 5 bases and J gave up 3 bases; unmatched junction bases: 4. CDR1 SEHNR and CDR2 FQNEAQ come from the germline V gene (reference sequence). This CDR3 comprises 16 residues. The CDR3 coding sequence is TGTGCCAGCAGCCGGGGACTAGCGGGATTCTACAATGAGCAGTTCTTC. Translation: CASSRGLAGFYNEQFF.

This clonotype was picked up many times. The chain has TRBV29-1 and TRBJ2-5; D is unclear. V gave up 3 bases and J gave up 3 bases, with 8 bases separating them. The length of the CDR3 is 12 residues. Germline CDR1 is SQVTM and CDR2 is ANQGSEA. The CDR3 spells CSVEASKETQYF. CDR3 nucleotide sequence: TGCAGCGTTGAGGCTTCTAAAGAGACCCAGTACTTC.

This clonotype was recorded at least ten times. The V call is TRBV7-2, the J call TRBJ2-1; possibly TRBD2 for D (6 bases). Trimming cost V 3 bases and J 0 bases, with 9 bases left between them. Germline assignment: CDR1 SGHTA and CDR2 FQGNSA. This CDR3 is 15 amino acids long. In nucleotides, the CDR3 is TGTGCCAGCAGCTTTCTCGGGAGCTCCTACAATGAGCAGTTCTTC. This translates into CASSFLGSSYNEQFF.

Ten or more counts support this clonotype. The rearrangement joins TRBV12-3 or TRBV12-4 to TRBJ1-5; D gene unclear. This CDR3 comprises 13 residues. V lost 2 bases, J lost 6 bases, and 8 bases lay in between. CDR3 sequence reads: CASSLIGGQPQHF. The CDR3 DNA follows: TGTGCCAGCAGTTTAATAGGCGGTCAGCCCCAGCATTTT.

Regarding this clonotype: A much larger clone differs by one base, so this may be a read error. The chain joins TRBV6-4 to TRBJ2-2; D is unclear. V was cut by 7 bases and J by 0 bases, with 21 bases left in between. Germline V CDR1 and CDR2: MRHNA, SNTAGT. The CDR3 contains 18 residues. The CDR3 nucleotides read TGTGCCAGCACTTGGCATCTTACCCCCTCCGCGAACACCGGGGAGCTGTTTTTT. Residues: CASTWHLTPSANTGELFF.

There are many counts of this clonotype. The rearrangement uses TRBV27 and TRBJ1-1; D is uncertain. CDR3 length: 15 amino acids. The V gene's germline CDR1 is MNHEY and CDR2 SMNVEV (reference sequence). V dropped 0 bases and J dropped 4 bases, with 12 bases sitting between them. The chain's CDR3 is CASSLSAGWSTEAFF. In nucleotides, the CDR3 is TGTGCCAGCAGTTTATCGGCAGGATGGAGCACTGAAGCTTTCTTT.

The chain links TRBV19 to TRBJ2-1, with TRBD2 identical over 13 bases. CDR1 and CDR2 (germline): LNHDA, SQIVND (reference sequence). The trim removed 1 base at V and 10 bases at J, leaving 7 bases unmatched. The CDR3 runs 16 residues. In DNA form, the CDR3 reads TGTGCCAGTAGTATAGCTGGACTAGCGGGAGAGGGGGAGCAGTTCTTC. Protein: CASSIAGLAGEGEQFF.

The chain has TRBV15 and TRBJ1-1; 9 positions match TRBD1. Trimming took 3 bases from V and 0 from J; bases not matched to a gene: 2. The germline V gene has CDR1 LNHNV and CDR2 YYDKDF (reference sequence). This CDR3 contains 15 residues. The CDR3 loop reads CATSRDRGLNTEAFF. As DNA, the CDR3 is TGTGCCACCAGCAGGGACAGGGGTTTGAACACTGAAGCTTTCTTT.

V gene TRBV4-3 combines with J gene TRBJ2-7; no reliable D call. The CDR3 length is 15 residues. The ends were cut back, 0 bases at V and 0 bases at J, with 9 bases in the middle. Per the germline V gene, CDR1 is LGHNA and CDR2 is YSLEER. The CDR3 DNA is TGCGCCAGCAGCCAAGATCTTCCAGGCTCCTACGAGCAGTACTTC. As protein: CASSQDLPGSYEQYF.

Regarding this clonotype: This could be a read error, since a much larger clone is one nucleotide away. The chain is built from TRBV4-2 and TRBJ2-1, with D unclear. V was trimmed by 4 bases and J by 4 bases, leaving 17 bases between them. The CDR3 is 16 amino acids. Germline V gives CDR1 LGHNA, CDR2 YNFKEQ. CDR3 region: CASSREPGAAYNEQFF. Here the CDR3 DNA reads TGTGCCAGCAGCCGAGAGCCCGGCGCCGCTTACAATGAGCAGTTCTTC.

This clonotype was seen ten or more times. The gene calls are TRBV9 and TRBJ1-3; the D is unclear. Germline assignment: CDR1 SGDLS and CDR2 YYNGEE. The ends were cut back, 3 bases at V and 7 bases at J, with 14 bases in the middle. The CDR3 extends over 14 amino acids. The CDR3 region is CASSGPREPNTIYF. CDR3 DNA: TGTGCCAGCAGCGGCCCTCGTGAACCGAACACCATATATTTT.

In this sample, this clonotype turned up many times. V is TRBV7-9 and J is TRBJ1-5; D unresolved. Trimming shortened V by 5 bases and J by 0 bases, and 8 bases separated the two germline ends. Germline V gene sequence: CDR1 SEHNR, CDR2 FQNEAQ (reference sequence). CDR3 length: 14 residues. Here the CDR3 reads CASSRSDSNQPQHF. DNA for the CDR3: TGTGCCAGCAGCCGCTCGGATAGCAATCAGCCCCAGCATTTT.

The gene calls are TRBV9 and TRBJ2-5, with D possibly TRBD2 on 5 matching bases. This CDR3 has 15 residues. Trimming took off 0 bases at V and 5 bases at J, with 14 bases between the two ends. Germline loops: CDR1 SGDLS, CDR2 YYNGEE. CDR3 protein: CASSVGGGSTETQYF. As DNA, the CDR3 is TGTGCCAGCAGCGTAGGCGGAGGTAGCACTGAGACCCAGTACTTC.

In the case of this clonotype: A single base separates this from a much larger clone, so it may be a read error. The chain is built from TRBV2 and TRBJ2-4; D is unclear. The length of the CDR3 is 13 residues. With 1 base removed from V and 15 bases from J, the gap between germline ends came to 16 bases. Per the germline V gene, CDR1 is SNHLY and CDR2 is FYNNEI. The CDR3 sequence is CASSEEHSNPGYF. The CDR3 region has the DNA TGTGCCAGCAGTGAAGAGCACTCGAACCCGGGGTACTTC.

This clonotype was detected many times. The chain combines TRBV27 with TRBJ2-5; D is perhaps TRBD1 or TRBD2 (5 bases each). This CDR3 has 14 residues. V was trimmed by 3 bases and J by 1 base, leaving 9 bases between them. Germline CDR1 reads MNHEY; CDR2 reads SMNVEV (reference sequence). DNA of the CDR3: TGTGCCAGCAGTTTCTGGGGGTCCCAAGAGACCCAGTACTTC. This codes for CASSFWGSQETQYF.

As regards this clonotype: Since a much larger clone is just one base distant, this may be a read error. The chain links TRBV24-1 to TRBJ2-2; 11 nucleotides align to TRBD2. This CDR3 contains 17 residues. Germline V gene lookup returns CDR1 KGHDR and CDR2 SFDVKD. The CDR3 protein is CATSDPSSGRLTGELVF. The DNA of the CDR3 is TGTGCCACCAGTGACCCGTCTAGCGGGAGGTTAACCGGGGAGCTGGTTTTT.

The genes are TRBV7-9 and TRBJ2-1; 13 nucleotides align to TRBD2. The V gene end was trimmed by 3 bases and the J gene end by 4 bases; junction bases not matched to a gene: 6. Germline V gene sequence: CDR1 SEHNR, CDR2 FQNEAQ (reference sequence). The CDR3 runs 17 residues. The CDR3 protein is CASSLGLAGSFYNEQFF. CDR3 nucleotide sequence: TGTGCCAGCAGCTTGGGACTAGCGGGGAGTTTTTACAATGAGCAGTTCTTC.

On this clonotype: A single base separates this from a much larger clone, so it may be a read error. The V gene is TRBV10-2, the J gene TRBJ1-5; D unresolved. CDR1 is WSHSY and CDR2 is SAAADI in the germline V gene. The CDR3 is 16 amino acids. CDR3 loop: CASSGAEFYSNQPQRF. CDR3 DNA: TGCGCCAGCAGTGGGGCAGAATTTTATAGCAATCAGCCCCAGCGTTTT.

The rearrangement joins TRBV28 to TRBJ2-3, with 10 bases fitting TRBD2. V dropped 6 bases and J dropped 4; count of bases not matched to a gene: 7. This CDR3 has 15 residues. Germline V gene lookup returns CDR1 MDHEN and CDR2 SYDVKM. CDR3 loop: CASSGRLAGPDTQYF. CDR3 nucleotide sequence: TGTGCCAGCAGCGGACGACTAGCGGGCCCAGATACGCAGTATTTT.

This clonotype has ten or more counts. This chain links TRBV6-1 with TRBJ2-7; a weak D match, TRBD2 (5 bases). The CDR3 is 14 residues long. Trimming cost V 3 bases and J 2 bases, with 11 bases left between them. Germline V gene lookup returns CDR1 MNHNS and CDR2 SASEGT. CDR3 sequence reads: CASSDVATTYEQYF. CDR3 sequence (DNA): TGTGCCAGCAGTGACGTCGCGACTACCTACGAGCAGTACTTC.

This clonotype was counted at least ten times. The rearrangement joins TRBV29-1 to TRBJ2-2; unclear D gene. V lost 4 bases, J lost 2 bases, and 5 bases lay in between. This CDR3 region has 12 residues. Germline CDR1 reads SQVTM; CDR2 reads ANQGSEA. The CDR3 DNA reads TGCAGCGTTGTAAGAAACACCGGGGAGCTGTTTTTT. Its translation is CSVVRNTGELFF.

This clonotype was seen ten or more times. This chain connects TRBV6-2 or TRBV6-3 to TRBJ1-1; D might be TRBD1 (5 bases). Trimming left V 3 bases short and J 5 bases short, with 13 bases between. Germline V CDR1 and CDR2: MNHEY, SVGEGT. The CDR3 sequence is 14 residues long. CDR3: CASSYTDGGTEAFF. The CDR3 region has the DNA TGTGCCAGCAGTTATACCGACGGGGGAACTGAAGCTTTCTTT.

This clonotype was seen more than once but under ten times. This chain connects TRBV5-6 to TRBJ1-1; D gene uncertain. The CDR3 consists of 15 residues. Germline loops: CDR1 SGHDT, CDR2 YYEEEE. V lost 0 bases and J lost 4, with 13 bases in between. CDR3 sequence: CASSLGPRSSTEAFF. CDR3 DNA: TGTGCCAGCAGCTTGGGACCGAGGTCGAGCACTGAAGCTTTCTTT.

This clonotype has ten or more counts. The chain has TRBV2 and TRBJ2-3, with 9 bases that match TRBD1. This CDR3 contains 16 residues. V was clipped by 4 bases and J by 4 bases; unmatched bases: 9. The germline V gene has CDR1 SNHLY and CDR2 FYNNEI. The CDR3 region is CASSVFWDRAPDTQYF. The DNA of the CDR3 is TGTGCCAGCAGTGTTTTCTGGGACAGGGCCCCAGATACGCAGTATTTT. Full variable domain (outside the CDR3, taken from reference TRBV2 and TRBJ2-3): EPEVTQTPSHQVTQMGQEVILRCVPISNHLYFYWYRQILGQKVEFLVSFYNNEISEKSEIFDDQFSVERPDGSNFTLKIRSTKLEDSAMYFCASSVFWDRAPDTQYFGPGTRLTVL.

The chain combines TRBV19 with TRBJ2-1; no firm D call. Between the trimmed V and J ends, which lost 5 bases and 1 base, there was a span of 9 bases. The germline CDR1 and CDR2 sequences are LNHDA and SQIVND (reference sequence). The CDR3 runs 14 residues. The CDR3 nucleotides read TGTGCCAGTAGTTTTGGGTTATCCTACAATGAGCAGTTCTTC. As protein: CASSFGLSYNEQFF. The full variable domain, rest sourced from reference TRBV19 and TRBJ2-1, is DGGITQSPKYLFRKEGQNVTLSCEQNLNHDAMYWYRQDPGQGLRLIYYSQIVNDFQKGDIAEGYSVSREKKESFPLTVTSAQKNPTAFYLCASSFGLSYNEQFFGPGTRLTVL.

A remark on this clonotype: This could be a read error, since a much larger clone is one nucleotide away. V gene TRBV7-3 combines with J gene TRBJ2-3; possibly TRBD1 or TRBD2 for D (6 bases each). Germline-derived CDR1 and CDR2 are SGHTA and FQGTGA. The CDR3 spans 16 residues. V lost 8 bases and J lost 0, with 18 bases in between. CDR3 nucleotides: TGTGCCAGCGGGGGGCAGTTAGCCTCTAGCACAGATACGCAGTATTTT. Translation gives CASGGQLASSTDTQYF.

In this sample, this clonotype turned up many times. The chain recombines TRBV12-3 or TRBV12-4 with TRBJ1-5; 7 nucleotides align to TRBD1. The V and J ends lost 3 bases and 3 bases, in that order; junction bases with no gene match: 5. This CDR3 has 15 amino acids. CDR3 residues: CASSFGTAINQPQHF. The CDR3 region has the DNA TGTGCCAGCAGTTTTGGGACAGCGATCAATCAGCCCCAGCATTTT.